A selection of T cell receptor beta chains follows, all from one sample in a study of CD8 T cells in Susac syndrome. Each CDR3 protein gets one entry after TCRdb re-called the immunoSEQ multiplex PCR reads with MiXCR. Among roughly 120,000 distinct CDR3 sequences listed, approximately 93% were seen once. Sequenced input: CD4+ T cells from PBMCs. The receptor set was obtained from a human donor with multiple sclerosis. The CDR3 runs from the conserved cysteine through the conserved F or W. A D gene is named only where the DNA matches it firmly. Clone size is shown for a subset of rows, as once, few, many or a class of expanded clone.

TRBJ2-2 | TRBV5-1 | - | TRBD1 | TGCGCCAGCAGCGGGGGACAGGGAAGCACCGGGGAGCTGTTTTTT | CASSGGQGSTGELFF
TRBJ2-3 | TRBV5-4 | - | - | TGTGCCAGCGGCCCCGGGGTTGGGGGCCCAGATACGCAGTATTTT | CASGPGVGGPDTQYF
TRBJ2-7 | TRBV28 | - | - | TGTGTCGCCGGGTACCAGTACTTC | CVAGYQYF
TRBJ1-5 | TRBV20-1 | once | - | TGCAGTGCTAGATACGGGAATCAGCCCCAGCATTTT | CSARYGNQPQHF
TRBJ1-3 | TRBV10-3 | - | - | TGTGCCATCAGCCCGTCACAGGGACGCTCTGGAAACACCATATATTTT | CAISPSQGRSGNTIYF
TRBJ1-1 | TRBV9 | - | - | TGTGCCAGCAGTGGGGGGCGCGGAGCTTTCTTT | CASSGGRGAFF
TRBJ2-5 | TRBV10-3 | - | - | TGTGCCATCAGTGGGGGCGGCCAAGAGACCCAGTACTTC | CAISGGGQETQYF
TRBJ2-5 | TRBV6-2/TRBV6-3 | - | TRBD1 | TGTGCCAGCAGTTACTCTCGGGTCGGACAGGAAAGGGAGACCCAGTACTTC | CASSYSRVGQERETQYF
TRBJ1-2 | TRBV6-2/TRBV6-3 | - | - | TGTGCCAGCCGAAGGTTCACGAACTATGGCTACACCTTC | CASRRFTNYGYTF
TRBJ2-5 | TRBV9 | - | - | TGTGCCAGCAGCGTAGGCGGCGGGGACACCTGGGAGACCCAGTACTTC | CASSVGGGDTWETQYF
TRBJ2-6 | TRBV6-1 | - | - | TGTGCCAGCAGTGAAATCCGCGCCTCTGGGGCCAACGTCCTGACTTTC | CASSEIRASGANVLTF
TRBJ2-7 | TRBV2 | - | TRBD1 | TGTGCCAGCAGAACCGGGACAGGTAACGACGAGCAGTACTTC | CASRTGTGNDEQYF
TRBJ1-2 | TRBV20-1 | - | - | TGCAGTGCTTTTGACAGCCTCAACTATGGCTACACCTTC | CSAFDSLNYGYTF
TRBJ2-7 | TRBV29-1 | few | TRBD1 | TGCAGCGTTGAGTCGGACAGGGTCGACGAGCAGTACTTC | CSVESDRVDEQYF
TRBJ2-5 | TRBV5-1 | once | - | TGCGCCAGCAAACGGGACAACGCGGAGACCCAGTACTTC | CASKRDNAETQYF
TRBJ1-1 | TRBV30 | - | TRBD1 | TGTGCCTGGACGGACAGGGAGAACACTGAAGCTTTCTTT | CAWTDRENTEAFF
TRBJ1-4 | TRBV28 | - | - | TGTGCCAGCAGTCCGCTGGACACGTCAAATGAAAAACTGTTTTTT | CASSPLDTSNEKLFF
TRBJ2-1 | TRBV7-2 | - | - | TGTGCCAGCAGCCCCCAACGGGCCAATGAGCAGTTCTTC | CASSPQRANEQFF
TRBJ2-1 | TRBV29-1 | - | - | TGCAGCGTTGTGCCGGACAGCAACAATGAGCAGTTCTTC | CSVVPDSNNEQFF
TRBJ1-2 | TRBV7-2 | - | - | TGTGCCAGCAGCTTAGACGGCGCAGGCGGAGTGAGCTACACCTTC | CASSLDGAGGVSYTF
TRBJ1-1 | TRBV14 | - | - | TGTGCCAGCAGCCAAATCGCGGCAAAAAGTGAAGCTTTCTTT | CASSQIAAKSEAFF
TRBJ1-2 | TRBV2 | - | TRBD1 | TGTGCCATCCCCGGGACAGGGCCCAACGGCTACACCTTC | CAIPGTGPNGYTF
TRBJ1-2 | TRBV28 | - | TRBD1 | TGTGCCAGCAGGTCACAGGGGGAGGAGGGCTACACCTTC | CASRSQGEEGYTF
TRBJ1-1 | TRBV20-1 | - | TRBD1 | TGCAGTGCTATAGGGACAGCCATGAACACTGAAGCTTTCTTT | CSAIGTAMNTEAFF
TRBJ2-1 | TRBV4-3 | once | TRBD2 | TGCGCCAGCAGCCTTAGCGGGGGGGCGGCGTGGTACAATGAGCAGTTCTTC | CASSLSGGAAWYNEQFF
TRBJ1-2 | TRBV29-1 | - | TRBD1 | TGCAGCGTTGAGTCCGGACAGGGGGCGGTCAGCTACACCTTC | CSVESGQGAVSYTF
TRBJ2-7 | TRBV20-1 | once | - | TGCAGTGCTAGTCCGGGGTCAGCCGTCGACGAGCAGTACTTC | CSASPGSAVDEQYF
TRBJ1-5 | TRBV20-1 | - | TRBD1 | TGCAGTGCTAGAGATCAATACCGGACAGGGAATCAGCCCCAGCATTTT | CSARDQYRTGNQPQHF
TRBJ2-5 | TRBV15 | - | TRBD1 | TGTGCCACCAGCAGAGAGTCAGGGGGCACGAACACCCAGTACTTC | CATSRESGGTNTQYF
TRBJ2-1 | TRBV12-3/TRBV12-4 | - | - | TGTGCCAGCAGGACCCACTCCGAAGGGGGGAATGAGCAGTTCTTC | CASRTHSEGGNEQFF
TRBJ2-5 | TRBV19 | - | - | TGTGCCAGTAGTAGGGGTATGGCCCCAAGTCAAGAGACCCAGTACTTC | CASSRGMAPSQETQYF
TRBJ2-3 | TRBV6-1 | - | - | TGTGCCAGCAGTGAAGCTAGGAGGGATACGCAGTATTTT | CASSEARRDTQYF
TRBJ1-2 | TRBV30 | - | - | TGTGCCTGGAGTCCGACCTATGGCTACACCTTC | CAWSPTYGYTF
TRBJ2-1 | TRBV30 | few | - | TGTGCCTGGGAAAGTTTGTTGGGGGAGAATGAGCAGTTCTTC | CAWESLLGENEQFF
TRBJ2-5 | TRBV18 | - | - | TGTGCCAGCTCACTTCTACAGGGAGTAAAAGAGACCCAGTACTTC | CASSLLQGVKETQYF
TRBJ1-1 | TRBV30 | - | TRBD1 | TGTGCCTGGAGTGTACCAGGGGGCTACACTGAAGCTTTCTTT | CAWSVPGGYTEAFF
TRBJ1-1 | TRBV7-2 | - | - | TGTGCCAGCAGCCAGGACGGCAAGATGAACACTGAAGCTTTCTTT | CASSQDGKMNTEAFF
TRBJ1-5 | TRBV20-1 | - | - | TGCAGTGCGACCAACAGGGATCAGCCCCAGCATTTT | CSATNRDQPQHF
TRBJ2-7 | TRBV6-5 | - | - | TGTGCCAGCACCCAAACAGGGTCCCTCTACGAGCAGTACTTC | CASTQTGSLYEQYF
TRBJ2-2 | TRBV3-1 | - | TRBD2 | TGTGCCAGCAGCCAAGACCCGAGAACTAGCGGGGCCGGGGAGCTGTTTTTT | CASSQDPRTSGAGELFF
TRBJ2-2 | TRBV3-1 | - | TRBD1 | TGTGCCAGCAGCCGTCAGGGGGCGGACGGGGAGCTGTTTTTT | CASSRQGADGELFF
TRBJ1-1 | TRBV11-2 | once | TRBD1 | TGTGCCAGCAGCTTAAGTTCGGACAGGGAACGTACCGGAGCTTTCTTT | CASSLSSDRERTGAFF
TRBJ1-2 | TRBV6-5 | - | - | TGTGCCAGCTCGGCAGGGGCCTATGGCTACACCTTC | CASSAGAYGYTF
TRBJ1-4 | TRBV9 | - | TRBD1 | TGTGCCAGCAGCGCCCGGACAGGTGACGAAAAACTGTTTTTT | CASSARTGDEKLFF
TRBJ1-1 | TRBV6-5 | - | - | TGTGCCAGCAGACCAGGGACATCTGAAGCTTTCTTT | CASRPGTSEAFF
TRBJ2-3 | TRBV12-3/TRBV12-4 | - | TRBD1 | TGTGCCAGCAGTTTAGGGGACAGGGACACAGATACGCAGTATTTT | CASSLGDRDTDTQYF
TRBJ1-2 | TRBV3-1 | - | - | TGTGCCAGCAGCCAAGCCGGGAGAACAACAACCTATGGCTACACCTTC | CASSQAGRTTTYGYTF
TRBJ1-3 | TRBV3-1 | - | - | TGTGCCAGCGACGAGACAGGCGCCTCTGGAAACACCATATATTTT | CASDETGASGNTIYF
TRBJ2-1 | TRBV18 | - | TRBD1 | TGTGCCAGCTCACCGTTGCTACAGGGGGCGGGAGCCGGTGAGCAGTTCTTC | CASSPLLQGAGAGEQFF
TRBJ2-3 | TRBV7-3 | once | TRBD2 | TGTGCCAGCAGCTTGGTGGGCGGGGGGGTCGCAGATACGCAGTATTTT | CASSLVGGGVADTQYF
TRBJ1-2 | TRBV4-2 | - | TRBD1 | TGTGCCAGCAGCCAAGAAACGGGACAGATATATGGCTACACCTTC | CASSQETGQIYGYTF
TRBJ2-5 | TRBV7-9 | - | - | TGTGCCAGCAGCAACGGGGGTCCAAACCCTGGGGCCCAGTACTTC | CASSNGGPNPGAQYF
TRBJ2-2 | TRBV5-1 | once | - | TGCGCCAGCAGCTTGTTGTCAGTATGGGGGGAGAAGAACACCGGGGAGCTGTTTTTT | CASSLLSVWGEKNTGELFF
TRBJ1-2 | TRBV15 | - | TRBD1 | TGTGCCACCAGCAGAGAGGACAGGAACTATGGCTACACCTTC | CATSREDRNYGYTF